Below are 21 T cell receptor beta chains sequenced from a single sample in a study of OX40 agonist ivuxolimab in advanced cancers. The assay was immunoSEQ multiplex PCR, and TCRdb's table has in-frame clones only and misses some. The data hold roughly 74,000 clones, with almost 85% observed a single time. The sample in question was CD4+ or CD8+ T cells sorted from blood, obtained in a trial of the OX40 agonist ivuxolimab. The source of these receptors is an adult with an advanced solid tumor such as melanoma, head and neck, liver or kidney cancer.

As regards this clone: This may be a read error: a much more frequent sequence differs by one nucleotide. The CDR3: CASGFRGEQYF. DNA for the CDR3: TGTGCCAGCGGCTTTCGTGGTGAGCAGTACTTC. J is TRBJ2-7 and V is TRBV7-9; D gene uncertain. The CDR3 extends over 11 amino acids. The germline V gene has CDR1 SEHNR and CDR2 FQNEAQ (reference sequence).

This rearrangement joins TRBV7-9 to TRBJ1-5; no clear D gene. The V and J ends lost 4 bases and 5 bases respectively, with 6 bases between them. Germline loops: CDR1 SEHNR, CDR2 FQNEAQ (reference sequence). CDR3 size: 12 residues. This CDR3 reads CASSSADQPQHF. Written as DNA, the CDR3 is TGTGCCAGCAGCTCAGCCGATCAGCCCCAGCATTTT.

The chain joins TRBV19 to TRBJ1-4, with D perhaps matching TRBD1 (6 bases). This CDR3 is 19 amino acids long. CDR1 and CDR2 from the germline V gene are LNHDA and SQIVND (reference sequence). Trimming shortened V by 8 bases and J by 8 bases, and 33 bases separated the two germline ends. CDR3 amino acids: CASRGQFALTFGLREKLFF. CDR3 DNA sequence: TGTGCCAGTCGCGGACAGTTTGCCCTTACGTTTGGACTAAGAGAAAAACTGTTTTTT. Complete variable domain (other parts from reference TRBV19 and TRBJ1-4): DGGITQSPKYLFRKEGQNVTLSCEQNLNHDAMYWYRQDPGQGLRLIYYSQIVNDFQKGDIAEGYSVSREKKESFPLTVTSAQKNPTAFYLCASRGQFALTFGLREKLFFGSGTQLSVL.

V gene TRBV4-3 combines with J gene TRBJ2-1, with 9 bases identical to TRBD2. Germline assignment: CDR1 LGHNA and CDR2 YSLEER. CDR3 length equals 15 residues. V shed 4 bases, J shed 4 bases, and the junction held 5 bases outside the gene matches. The CDR3 region has the DNA TGCGCCAGCAGCCGGCAACTAGCGGGTTACAATGAGCAGTTCTTC. Protein sequence: CASSRQLAGYNEQFF.

The chain is built from TRBV6-6 and TRBJ1-2, with unresolved D. The CDR3 runs to 12 residues. The V and J ends lost 7 bases and 1 base respectively, with 7 bases between them. Looked up from germline, CDR1 is MNHNY and CDR2 is SVGAGI (reference sequence). DNA of the CDR3: TGTGCCAGCAAGAAAGATAACTATGGCTACACCTTC. This sequence encodes CASKKDNYGYTF.

The rearrangement joins TRBV2 to TRBJ2-3, with 9 positions matching TRBD2. The CDR3 is 14 amino acids. The J segment lost 1 base and the V segment lost 10 bases, leaving 6 bases of the junction unmatched. Germline V gives CDR1 SNHLY, CDR2 FYNNEI. The CDR3: CATSKRGGTDTQYF. The CDR3 DNA sequence: TGTGCCACCTCAAAGCGGGGGGGCACAGATACGCAGTATTTT.

The CDR3 nucleotides read TGTGCCAGCGATTCGGATCGAAACGAGCAGTACTTC. Translated, it gives CASDSDRNEQYF. This chain connects TRBV2 to TRBJ2-7; D not resolved. This CDR3 contains 12 residues. The germline gives CDR1 SNHLY, CDR2 FYNNEI. The ends were cut back, 8 bases at V and 5 bases at J, with 13 bases in the middle.

This clone was observed a handful of times. The V gene is TRBV11-2, the J gene TRBJ1-2; D gene ambiguous. Germline CDR1 is SGHAT and CDR2 is FQNNGV. The ends were cut back, 0 bases at V and 7 bases at J, with 6 bases in the middle. The CDR3 runs to 12 residues. The CDR3 nucleotides are TGTGCCAGCAGCTTAGATATCGGTGGCTACACCTTC. As protein: CASSLDIGGYTF.

The chain has TRBV14 and TRBJ2-1; 7 bases are a match to TRBD2. The germline V gene has CDR1 SGHDN and CDR2 FVKESK. This CDR3 has 16 residues. J lost 9 bases, V lost 2 bases, and 13 bases had no gene match. This CDR3 reads CASSQFRRGDLGEQFF. The DNA of the CDR3 is TGTGCCAGCAGCCAATTCCGACGGGGGGATCTTGGTGAGCAGTTCTTC.

This clone was detected only once. The chain joins TRBV27 to TRBJ2-1, with 8 bases identical to TRBD2. The CDR3 loop spans 15 amino acids. Germline V CDR1 and CDR2: MNHEY, SMNVEV (reference sequence). After removal of 7 bases from V and 6 bases from J, the junction contained 11 bases not matched to a gene. CDR3 sequence: CASNLSGGPGNEQFF. For the CDR3, the DNA is TGTGCCAGCAACCTATCGGGGGGGCCTGGCAATGAGCAGTTCTTC.

The CDR3 DNA is TGTGCCAGCAGGCCGACCGGGACAGGGAGCATCGAGCAGTACTTC. Protein product: CASRPTGTGSIEQYF. The chain carries TRBV28 and TRBJ2-7; 9 positions agree with TRBD1. Germline values: CDR1 MDHEN, CDR2 SYDVKM. The CDR3 has 15 amino acids. Trimming removed 6 bases from V and 6 bases from J; junction bases left unmatched: 12.

The V gene is TRBV6-6, the J gene TRBJ2-7, with D perhaps matching TRBD1 (6 bases). This CDR3 spans 14 amino acids. CDR1 and CDR2 from the germline V gene are MNHNY and SVGAGI (reference sequence). Trimming shortened V by 6 bases and J by 0 bases, and 12 bases separated the two germline ends. CDR3: CASRSGVSSYEQYF. The DNA for the CDR3 is TGTGCCAGCAGATCAGGGGTTAGCTCCTACGAGCAGTACTTC.

J is TRBJ1-5 and V is TRBV28; D is uncertain. Trimming shortened V by 1 base and J by 10 bases, and 8 bases separated the two germline ends. CDR1 and CDR2 (germline): MDHEN, SYDVKM. The CDR3 covers 12 residues. In nucleotides, the CDR3 is TGTGCCAGCAGTTTATTGGCGGGCCCCCAGCATTTT. It translates to CASSLLAGPQHF.

V is TRBV9 and J is TRBJ2-7; D remains ambiguous. The CDR3 totals 14 residues. V was clipped by 5 bases and J by 0 bases, with 12 bases between them. CDR1 SGDLS and CDR2 YYNGEE come from the germline V gene. For the CDR3, the DNA is TGTGCCAGCAGTAAGGGAACGAGCTCCTACGAGCAGTACTTC. This encodes CASSKGTSSYEQYF.

This clone was seen just once. This sequence joins TRBV2 and TRBJ1-1, with 8 bases matching TRBD1. V lost 6 bases and J lost 6; bases outside the gene matches: 9. This CDR3 is 14 amino acids long. From germline, CDR1 is SNHLY and CDR2 FYNNEI. This CDR3 reads CASRTDRGSPEAFF. The CDR3 coding sequence is TGTGCCAGCAGGACCGACAGGGGAAGTCCTGAAGCTTTCTTT.

The chain is built from TRBV7-2 and TRBJ1-1, with 7 nucleotides matching TRBD1. Looked up from germline, CDR1 is SGHTA and CDR2 is FQGNSA. This CDR3 contains 15 residues. Trimming at V came to 2 bases and at J to 9 bases, leaving 12 bases not matched to a gene. The CDR3 DNA is TGTGCCAGCAGCTTAACCTCTAACAGGGGTATGAAAGCTTTCTTT. Translation gives CASSLTSNRGMKAFF.

This clone was seen a single time. The gene calls are TRBV10-3 and TRBJ1-2, with D unresolved. The V gene's germline CDR1 is ENHRY and CDR2 SYGVKD. The V end was cut by 3 bases, the J end by 6 bases, with 8 bases between. The CDR3 covers 12 residues. In DNA form, the CDR3 reads TGTGCCATCAGTGAACGAGGGAATGGCTACACCTTC. Translation: CAISERGNGYTF.

CDR3 in DNA: TGCGCCAGCAGTACCGGGGAAGGGGGCACTGGAAACACCATATATTTT. This gives the protein CASSTGEGGTGNTIYF. The rearrangement joins TRBV5-1 to TRBJ1-3, with TRBD1 matching 7 bases. The CDR3 runs to 16 residues. V lost 5 bases to trimming and J lost 2 bases; unmatched junction nucleotides: 10. Germline V CDR1 and CDR2: SGHRS, YFSETQ.

The chain couples TRBV5-1 to TRBJ1-2; D is uncertain. Germline-derived CDR1 and CDR2 are SGHRS and YFSETQ. This CDR3 has 12 residues. Trimming pared 4 bases from V and 5 bases from J, leaving 9 bases between. CDR3 protein: CASSPDQYGYTF. In nucleotides, the CDR3 is TGCGCCAGCAGCCCTGACCAATATGGCTACACCTTC. Combining the CDR3 with reference TRBV5-1 and TRBJ1-2 gives the whole variable domain KAGVTQTPRYLIKTRGQQVTLSCSPISGHRSVSWYQQTPGQGLQFLFEYFSETQRNKGNFPGRFSGRQFSNSRSEMNVSTLELGDSALYLCASSPDQYGYTFGSGTRLTVV.

J is TRBJ1-5 and V is TRBV27; no reliable D call. This CDR3 is built from 13 residues. The ends were cut back, 0 bases at V and 7 bases at J, with 7 bases in the middle. Per germline, CDR1 MNHEY and CDR2 SMNVEV (reference sequence). The CDR3 reads CASSLSGLQPQHF. The CDR3 DNA reads as TGTGCCAGCAGTTTATCGGGTCTCCAGCCCCAGCATTTT.

This chain links TRBV4-3 with TRBJ2-5; no clear D gene. V shed 1 base and J shed 4 bases, with 13 bases lying between them. Germline V CDR1 and CDR2: LGHNA, YSLEER. The CDR3 has 15 residues. Here the CDR3 DNA reads TGCGCCAGCAGCCAAGTCGGCGTGCCGGGAGAGACCCAGTACTTC. Its translation is CASSQVGVPGETQYF.